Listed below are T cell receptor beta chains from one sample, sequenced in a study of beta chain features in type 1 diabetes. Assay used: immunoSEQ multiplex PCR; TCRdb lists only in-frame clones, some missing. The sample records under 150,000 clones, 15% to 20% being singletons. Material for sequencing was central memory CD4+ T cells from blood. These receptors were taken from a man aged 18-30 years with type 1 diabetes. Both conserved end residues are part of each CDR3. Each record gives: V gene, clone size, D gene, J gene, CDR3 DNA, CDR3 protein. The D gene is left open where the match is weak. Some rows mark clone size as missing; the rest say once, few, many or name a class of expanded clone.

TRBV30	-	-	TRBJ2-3	TGTGCCTGGAGTGCCCATTACGAGGGGAAGAACACAGATACGCAGTATTTT	CAWSAHYEGKNTDTQYF
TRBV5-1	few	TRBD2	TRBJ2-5	TGCGCCAGCAGCTTGGCGGGGACTAGCGAGGAGACCCAGTACTTC	CASSLAGTSEETQYF
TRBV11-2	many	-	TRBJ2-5	TGTGCCAGCAGCTTAGTCGGCTCCTCAGCAGGGGAGACCCAGTACTTC	CASSLVGSSAGETQYF
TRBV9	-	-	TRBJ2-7	TGTGCCAGCAGCGGAGACGCGGCCTACGAGCAGTACTTC	CASSGDAAYEQYF
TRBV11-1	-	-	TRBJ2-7	TGTGCCAGCAGCTTAGCAGGCGGCGACTACGAGCAGTACTTC	CASSLAGGDYEQYF
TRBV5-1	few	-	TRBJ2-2	TGCGCCAGCACCACTCAAAGGGAAGGAGGGGAGCTGTTTTTT	CASTTQREGGELFF
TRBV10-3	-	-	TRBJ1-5	TGTGCCATCAGTAAGCAGGAAAGCAATCAGCCCCAGCATTTT	CAISKQESNQPQHF
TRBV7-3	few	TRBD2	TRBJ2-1	TGTGCCAGCAGCCTTACGGGGGTAGCCAGCGGGGGTCCTCCCTACAATGAGCAGTTCTTC	CASSLTGVASGGPPYNEQFF
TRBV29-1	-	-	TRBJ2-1	TGCAGCGTCGGAGGACGGTATTATAATGAGCAGTTCTTC	CSVGGRYYNEQFF
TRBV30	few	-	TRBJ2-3	TGTGCCTGGAGAAGGGGTAGCACAGATACGCAGTATTTT	CAWRRGSTDTQYF
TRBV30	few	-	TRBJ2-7	TGTGCTTATTCAGGTGGGCGCCGATCTTACGAGCAGTACTTC	CAYSGGRRSYEQYF
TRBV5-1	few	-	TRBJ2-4	TGCGCCAGCAGCTTTACCAGTATAAGCATTCAGTACTTC	CASSFTSISIQYF
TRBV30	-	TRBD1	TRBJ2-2	TGTGCCTGGAGTACAGGGGGCGCCGGCACCGGGGAGCTGTTTTTT	CAWSTGGAGTGELFF
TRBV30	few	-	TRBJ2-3	TGTGCCTGGAGTGTCCGAAGCACAGATACGCAGTATTTT	CAWSVRSTDTQYF
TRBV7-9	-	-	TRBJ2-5	TGTGCCAGCAGCTTAGTTCTAGCATCGGAAGAGACCCAGTACTTC	CASSLVLASEETQYF
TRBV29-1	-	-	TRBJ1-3	TGCAGCGTGAACAGCTTTCTCTCTGGAAACACCATATATTTT	CSVNSFLSGNTIYF
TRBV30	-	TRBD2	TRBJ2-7	TGTGCCTGGAGTGTAGGGTTTCGTGTTCCGGGAGGCCACGAGCAGTACTTC	CAWSVGFRVPGGHEQYF
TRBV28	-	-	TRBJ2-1	TGTGCCAGCAGCGAGGACAGCTACAATGAGCAGTTCTTC	CASSEDSYNEQFF
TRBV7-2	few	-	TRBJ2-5	TGTGCCAGCAGCTGGAGAACGGGGCAAGAGACCCAGTACTTC	CASSWRTGQETQYF
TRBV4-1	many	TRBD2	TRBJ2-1	TGCGCCAGCAGCCAAGGACTAGCGGGAGCCACGAGCTCCTACAATGAGCAGTTCTTC	CASSQGLAGATSSYNEQFF
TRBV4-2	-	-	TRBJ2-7	TGTGCCAGCAGCCAAGAAATCCGGACACTCTCCTACGAGCAGTACTTC	CASSQEIRTLSYEQYF
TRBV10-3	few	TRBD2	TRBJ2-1	TGTGCCATCAGTGGGCTAGCGGGGGAAGACAATGAGCAGTTCTTC	CAISGLAGEDNEQFF
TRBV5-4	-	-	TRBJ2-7	TGTGCCAGCAGCTCCGGGGCTACCTACGAGCAGTACTTC	CASSSGATYEQYF
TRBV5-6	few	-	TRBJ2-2	TGTGCCAGCAGCTTGTTGAAACGGGGACTCACCACCGGGGAGCTGTTTTTT	CASSLLKRGLTTGELFF
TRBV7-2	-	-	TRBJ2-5	TGTGCCAGCAGCTTAGCTGGCCAGACCCAGTACTTC	CASSLAGQTQYF
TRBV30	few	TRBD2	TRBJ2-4	TGTGCGGGACTAGATAGGAACATTCAGTACTTC	CAGLDRNIQYF
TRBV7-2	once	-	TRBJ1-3	TGTGCCAGCAGCTTATCCCTCAGCACTGGAAACACCATATATTTT	CASSLSLSTGNTIYF
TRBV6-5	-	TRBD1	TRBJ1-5	TGTGCCAGCAGTTACACCGGGACAGGGAGTTTGCAGCCCCAGCATTTT	CASSYTGTGSLQPQHF
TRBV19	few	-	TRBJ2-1	TGTGCCAGTAGTATTCGCCCGCAGGGGTTACCCTACAATGAGCAGTTCTTC	CASSIRPQGLPYNEQFF
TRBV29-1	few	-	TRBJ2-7	TGCAGCGTACTCCAACCGTGGGACTACGAGCAGTACTTC	CSVLQPWDYEQYF
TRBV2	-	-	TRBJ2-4	TGTGCCAGCAGGCCCCGGTTAGCCAAAAACATTCAGTACTTC	CASRPRLAKNIQYF
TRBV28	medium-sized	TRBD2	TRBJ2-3	TGTGCCAGCACCCTCGGGGGGGGCACAGATACGCAGTATTTT	CASTLGGGTDTQYF
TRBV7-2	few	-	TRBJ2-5	TGTGCCAGCAGCTTAGCGCGCGGAGGGACCCAAGAGACCCAGTACTTC	CASSLARGGTQETQYF
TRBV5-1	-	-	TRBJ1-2	TGCGCCAGCAGCACGGGTGGGGGCGCGGACTATGGCTACACCTTC	CASSTGGGADYGYTF
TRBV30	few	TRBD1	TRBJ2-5	TGTGCCTGGAGCACAGGGGCCCAAGAGACCCAGTACTTC	CAWSTGAQETQYF
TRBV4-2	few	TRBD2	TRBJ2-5	TGTGCCAGCAGCTTCCGCGCGGGGGGTAATTTAGAGACCCAGTACTTC	CASSFRAGGNLETQYF
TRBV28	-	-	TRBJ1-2	TGTGCCAGCAGTTTATCCTCCCGGGGTGGCTACACCTTC	CASSLSSRGGYTF
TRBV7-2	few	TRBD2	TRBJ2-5	TGTGCCAGCAGCTTCGCGGGGGATGAGACCCAGTACTTC	CASSFAGDETQYF
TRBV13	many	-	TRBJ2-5	TGTGCCAGCAGCTTAGCAGAGACCCAGTACTTC	CASSLAETQYF
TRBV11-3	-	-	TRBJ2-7	TGTGCCAGCGAAGCTTGGGAACCCTTTAACTACGAGCAGTACTTC	CASEAWEPFNYEQYF
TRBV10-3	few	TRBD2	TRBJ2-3	TGTGCCATCAGTGTCGAGCGGGGGGGCGGCTCTAGCACAGATACGCAGTATTTT	CAISVERGGGSSTDTQYF
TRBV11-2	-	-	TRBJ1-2	TGTGCCAGCAGCTTAGGGGTGGGGCATTATGGCTACACCTTC	CASSLGVGHYGYTF
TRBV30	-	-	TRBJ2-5	TGTGCCTGGAGTGTAGGGGGATACCAAGAGACCCAGTACTTC	CAWSVGGYQETQYF
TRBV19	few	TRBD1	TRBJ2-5	TGTGCCAGTAGTAGGACAGGGAGGGAGACCCAGTACTTC	CASSRTGRETQYF
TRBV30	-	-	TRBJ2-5	TGTGCCTGGAGTGTACAGGAGACCCAGTACTTC	CAWSVQETQYF
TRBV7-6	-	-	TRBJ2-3	TGTGCCAGCAGCTCTTCCTTCGGTACGCAGTATTTT	CASSSSFGTQYF
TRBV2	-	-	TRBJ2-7	TGTGCCAGCCAAGACCCTCCCTACGAGCAGTACTTC	CASQDPPYEQYF
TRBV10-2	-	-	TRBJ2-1	TGCGCCAGCAAACGGGACCCCATGGAGAATGAGCAGTTCTTC	CASKRDPMENEQFF
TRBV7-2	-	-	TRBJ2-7	TGTGCCAGCAGCCCAGGACAGTCCTACGAGCAGTACTTC	CASSPGQSYEQYF
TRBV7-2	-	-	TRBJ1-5	TGTGCCAGCAGCTTCACAGGAGATAGCAATCAGCCCCAGCATTTT	CASSFTGDSNQPQHF
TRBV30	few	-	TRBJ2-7	TGTGCCTGGACATCACGGATCTCCTACGAGCAGTACTTC	CAWTSRISYEQYF
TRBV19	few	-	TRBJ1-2	TGTGCCAGTAGTACGCTGACAGGAGTTTATGGCTACACCTTC	CASSTLTGVYGYTF
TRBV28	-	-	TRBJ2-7	TGTGCCAGCAGTTTAGGGGGTTTAGAAGGGCAGTACTTC	CASSLGGLEGQYF
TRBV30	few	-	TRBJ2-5	TGTGCCTGGAGTGGCGGAGGCCAGTACTTC	CAWSGGGQYF
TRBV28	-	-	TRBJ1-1	TGTGCCAGCAGTCCGCCACAGGGTATGAACACTGAAGCTTTCTTT	CASSPPQGMNTEAFF